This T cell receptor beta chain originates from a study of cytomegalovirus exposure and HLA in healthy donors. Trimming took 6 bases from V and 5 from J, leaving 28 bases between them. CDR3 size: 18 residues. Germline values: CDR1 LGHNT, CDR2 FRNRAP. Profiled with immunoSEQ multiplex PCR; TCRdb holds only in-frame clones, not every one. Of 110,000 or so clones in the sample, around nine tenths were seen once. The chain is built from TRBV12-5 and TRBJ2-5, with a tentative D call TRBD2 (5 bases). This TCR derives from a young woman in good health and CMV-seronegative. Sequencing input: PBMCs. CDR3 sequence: CASGSKLVLTSWMETQYF. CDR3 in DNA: TGTGCTAGTGGCTCCAAACTAGTTCTGACTTCTTGGATGGAGACCCAGTACTTC. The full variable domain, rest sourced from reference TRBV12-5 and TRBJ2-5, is DARVTQTPRHKVTEMGQEVTMRCQPILGHNTVFWYRQTMMQGLELLAYFRNRAPLDDSGMPKDRFSAEMPDATLATLKIQPSEPRDSAVYFCASGSKLVLTSWMETQYFGPGTRLLVL.